These T cell receptor beta chains were read from a single sample in a study of post-analysis software for immune sequencing data. TCRdb redid the calling of the PCR reads with MiXCR, one entry per CDR3 protein. The sample lists approximately 350,000 distinct CDR3 sequences; about a third were seen once. Sequences were obtained from blood. Receptors originate from a girl aged 5 to 17 with multiple sclerosis. CDR3s include the opening cysteine and the closing phenylalanine or tryptophan. Fields, in order: J gene, D gene, V gene, clone size, CDR3 DNA, CDR3 protein. The D gene is left open where the match is weak. Rows may omit the clone size; those that give it use once, few, many or a size class.

J: TRBJ1-1; D: .; V: TRBV6-5; size: .; DNA: TGTGCCAGCAGTACCCTGGGAGGGCGGACTGAAGCTTTCTTT; CDR3: CASSTLGGRTEAFF
J: TRBJ2-5; D: TRBD1; V: TRBV7-9; size: .; DNA: TGTGCCAGCAGAAAACGACAGGGAACCCAAGAGACCCAGTACTTC; CDR3: CASRKRQGTQETQYF
J: TRBJ2-7; D: .; V: TRBV7-9; size: .; DNA: TGTGCCAGCAGCTTCCGACTACCCGACCCCTCCGAGCAGTACTTC; CDR3: CASSFRLPDPSEQYF
J: TRBJ2-1; D: .; V: TRBV11-3; size: .; DNA: TGTGCCAGCAGCTTAAGAGCGGCGGATGAGCAGTTCTTC; CDR3: CASSLRAADEQFF
J: TRBJ2-5; D: TRBD1; V: TRBV12-3/TRBV12-4; size: few; DNA: TGTGCCAGCAACAATCGAGCGGGACAGGGGGCTCGTGAGCAGTACTTC; CDR3: CASNNRAGQGAREQYF
J: TRBJ2-7; D: TRBD2; V: TRBV5-1; size: .; DNA: TGCGCCAGCAGCTGGACTAGCGGATCCTACGAGCAGTACTTC; CDR3: CASSWTSGSYEQYF
J: TRBJ1-1; D: .; V: TRBV7-2; size: .; DNA: TGTGCCAGCAGCCCCACAGGGATGGTCGACACTGAAGCTTTCTTT; CDR3: CASSPTGMVDTEAFF
J: TRBJ1-2; D: .; V: TRBV28; size: few; DNA: TGTGCCAGCAGTACTCAAATTCCGGGTCCTGGCTACACCTTC; CDR3: CASSTQIPGPGYTF
J: TRBJ1-5; D: TRBD1; V: TRBV10-3; size: .; DNA: TGTGCCATCAGTGACAGGGGGCACGATCAGCCCCAGCATTTT; CDR3: CAISDRGHDQPQHF
J: TRBJ2-7; D: TRBD2; V: TRBV20-1; size: few; DNA: TGCAGTGCTAGTGCCCCTGGGGGGGGACCAACCTACGAGCAGTACTTC; CDR3: CSASAPGGGPTYEQYF
J: TRBJ2-1; D: .; V: TRBV7-8; size: few; DNA: TGTGCCAGCAGGCCGGCTGGTCGCAGCTCCTACAATGAGCAGTTCTTC; CDR3: CASRPAGRSSYNEQFF
J: TRBJ2-7; D: .; V: TRBV27; size: .; DNA: TGTGCCAGCAGTTTCCGACAGGGAGGGGTCTACGAGCAGTACTTC; CDR3: CASSFRQGGVYEQYF
J: TRBJ1-2; D: TRBD1; V: TRBV3-1; size: .; DNA: TGTGCCAGCAGCCAAGAGAGACCCGGGACAGCGAACTATGGCTACACCTTC; CDR3: CASSQERPGTANYGYTF
J: TRBJ2-4; D: .; V: TRBV5-1; size: .; DNA: TGCGCCAGCAGCTTGGCCGGGGCGTGGTCAGCCAAAAACATTCAGTACTTC; CDR3: CASSLAGAWSAKNIQYF
J: TRBJ2-5; D: TRBD1; V: TRBV9; size: .; DNA: TGTGCCAGCAGCGTAGAACCAGGGGGCCTCGAGACCCAGTACTTC; CDR3: CASSVEPGGLETQYF
J: TRBJ2-1; D: TRBD2; V: TRBV14; size: .; DNA: TGTGCCAGCAGCCCACCTTGGAAGCGGGGGGGTCTATACAATGAGCAGTTCTTC; CDR3: CASSPPWKRGGLYNEQFF
J: TRBJ2-7; D: .; V: TRBV15; size: .; DNA: TGTGCCACCAGCAGAATCCAGGGATCCTACGAGCAGTACTTC; CDR3: CATSRIQGSYEQYF
J: TRBJ2-1; D: .; V: TRBV7-3; size: .; DNA: TGTGCCAGCAGCCTCGGACTTTTGGATGAGCAGTTCTTC; CDR3: CASSLGLLDEQFF
J: TRBJ1-1; D: .; V: TRBV11-2; size: .; DNA: TGTGCCAGCAGCTTAAGGAGGGGTTACACTGAAGCTTTCTTT; CDR3: CASSLRRGYTEAFF
J: TRBJ2-7; D: .; V: TRBV5-1; size: .; DNA: TGCGCCAGCAGGAGGGGAACGGGGTTGAGCTCCTACGAGCAGTACTTC; CDR3: CASRRGTGLSSYEQYF
J: TRBJ2-3; D: .; V: TRBV12-3/TRBV12-4; size: .; DNA: TGTGCCAGCAGTTCTCTACTGAGCACAGATACGCAGTATTTT; CDR3: CASSSLLSTDTQYF
J: TRBJ2-5; D: .; V: TRBV12-1; size: .; DNA: TGTGCCGGCAGCTCTAGGGGAGCCCAAGAGACCCAGTACTTC; CDR3: CAGSSRGAQETQYF
J: TRBJ2-3; D: TRBD2; V: TRBV20-1; size: .; DNA: TGCAGTGCTAGGCTTAACCGACTAGCGGGCACAGATACGCAGTATTTT; CDR3: CSARLNRLAGTDTQYF
J: TRBJ1-1; D: TRBD1; V: TRBV7-9; size: .; DNA: TGTGCCAGCAGCCGCAGGGGGTTGGACACTGAAGCTTTCTTT; CDR3: CASSRRGLDTEAFF
J: TRBJ1-5; D: TRBD1; V: TRBV12-3/TRBV12-4; size: .; DNA: TGTGCCAGCAGCCTTGGACAGGGTAGGATGCCCCAGCATTTT; CDR3: CASSLGQGRMPQHF
J: TRBJ2-5; D: .; V: TRBV29-1; size: few; DNA: TGCAGCGTCGGGGCCCCACAATACCAAGAGACCCAGTACTTC; CDR3: CSVGAPQYQETQYF
J: TRBJ2-2; D: .; V: TRBV4-1; size: .; DNA: TGCGCCAGCACCTTATCCGGGGCGGGATACACCGGGGAGCTGTTTTTT; CDR3: CASTLSGAGYTGELFF
J: TRBJ1-1; D: .; V: TRBV12-3/TRBV12-4; size: .; DNA: TGTGCCAGCAGTGCTCAGGAAAGGAACACTGAAGCTTTCTTT; CDR3: CASSAQERNTEAFF
J: TRBJ1-5; D: .; V: TRBV5-1; size: many; DNA: TGCGCCAGCAGCTTGGCCAGTGGTCAGCCCCAGCATTTT; CDR3: CASSLASGQPQHF
J: TRBJ2-3; D: .; V: TRBV20-1; size: few; DNA: TGCAGTGCTAGAGATACTAGATGGTCCGATACGCAGTATTTT; CDR3: CSARDTRWSDTQYF
J: TRBJ2-7; D: .; V: TRBV7-2; size: .; DNA: TGTGCCAGCAGCTTAGATGCAGGGGACCTCTCCCACGAGCAGTACTTC; CDR3: CASSLDAGDLSHEQYF
J: TRBJ2-3; D: .; V: TRBV5-1; size: .; DNA: TGCGCCAGCAGCTTAAACCCGGGATACACAGATACGCAGTATTTT; CDR3: CASSLNPGYTDTQYF
J: TRBJ1-5; D: TRBD1; V: TRBV2; size: .; DNA: TGTGCCAGCAGCCACAACTGGACAGGGGACAATCAGCCCCAGCATTTT; CDR3: CASSHNWTGDNQPQHF
J: TRBJ2-5; D: TRBD2; V: TRBV11-2; size: few; DNA: TGTGCCAGCGGCTTAGAGGGGACTAGCGGAGAGACCCAGTACTTC; CDR3: CASGLEGTSGETQYF
J: TRBJ2-3; D: .; V: TRBV28; size: many; DNA: TGTGCCAGCAGTTCTCCAGCGGGAGATACGCAGTATTTT; CDR3: CASSSPAGDTQYF
J: TRBJ1-2; D: .; V: TRBV25-1; size: .; DNA: TGTGCCAGCAGTGCCTACAGGCTTGGCTACACCTTC; CDR3: CASSAYRLGYTF
J: TRBJ1-2; D: TRBD1; V: TRBV29-1; size: many; DNA: TGCAGCGTTGGCGAGGGGGCGTATGGCTACACCTTC; CDR3: CSVGEGAYGYTF